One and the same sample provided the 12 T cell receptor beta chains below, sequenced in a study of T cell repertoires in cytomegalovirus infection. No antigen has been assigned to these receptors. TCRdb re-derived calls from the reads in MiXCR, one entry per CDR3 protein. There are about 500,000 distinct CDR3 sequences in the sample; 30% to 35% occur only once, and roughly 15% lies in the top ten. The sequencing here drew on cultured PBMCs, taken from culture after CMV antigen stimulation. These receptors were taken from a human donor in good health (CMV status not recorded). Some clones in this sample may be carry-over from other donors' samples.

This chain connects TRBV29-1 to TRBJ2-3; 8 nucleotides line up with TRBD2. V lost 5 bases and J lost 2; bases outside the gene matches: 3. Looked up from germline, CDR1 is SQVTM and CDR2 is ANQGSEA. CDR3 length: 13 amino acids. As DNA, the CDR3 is TGCAGCGTTCGCGGGAGGACCACAGATACGCAGTATTTT. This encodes CSVRGRTTDTQYF.

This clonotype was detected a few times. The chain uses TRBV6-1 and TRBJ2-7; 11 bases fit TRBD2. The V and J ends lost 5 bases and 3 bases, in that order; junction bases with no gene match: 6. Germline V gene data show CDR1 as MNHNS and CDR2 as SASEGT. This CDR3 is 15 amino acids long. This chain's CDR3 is CASSYPGLAVYEQYV. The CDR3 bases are TGTGCCAGCAGTTATCCGGGACTAGCGGTCTACGAGCAGTACGTC.

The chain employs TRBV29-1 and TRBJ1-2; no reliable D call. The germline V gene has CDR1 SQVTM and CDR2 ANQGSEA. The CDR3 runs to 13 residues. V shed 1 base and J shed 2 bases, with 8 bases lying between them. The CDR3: CSVEGQANYGYTF. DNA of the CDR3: TGCAGCGTTGAAGGGCAGGCCAACTATGGCTACACCTTC.

Here the CDR3 DNA reads TGCAGTGCCCAAGCGGGAGGGGATACGCAGTATTTT. Translation: CSAQAGGDTQYF. The chain has TRBV20-1 and TRBJ2-3; TRBD2 matches 10 bases. Unmatched junction bases numbered 3, after V lost 6 bases and J lost 6 bases. This CDR3 comprises 12 residues. Germline V gives CDR1 DFQATT, CDR2 SNEGSKA (reference sequence).

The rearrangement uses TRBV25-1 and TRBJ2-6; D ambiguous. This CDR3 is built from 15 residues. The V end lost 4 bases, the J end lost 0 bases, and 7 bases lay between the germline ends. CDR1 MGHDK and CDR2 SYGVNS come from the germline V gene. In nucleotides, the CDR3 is TGTGCCAGCAGTGGACTCCTCTCTGGGGCCAACGTCCTGACTTTC. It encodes CASSGLLSGANVLTF.

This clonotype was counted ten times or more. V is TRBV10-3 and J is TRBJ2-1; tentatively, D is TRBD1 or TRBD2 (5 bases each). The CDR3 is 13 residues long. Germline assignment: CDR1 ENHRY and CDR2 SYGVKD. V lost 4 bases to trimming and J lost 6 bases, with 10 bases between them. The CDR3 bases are TGTGCCATCAGTGTGGGGGAAATCAATGAGCAGTTCTTC. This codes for CAISVGEINEQFF.

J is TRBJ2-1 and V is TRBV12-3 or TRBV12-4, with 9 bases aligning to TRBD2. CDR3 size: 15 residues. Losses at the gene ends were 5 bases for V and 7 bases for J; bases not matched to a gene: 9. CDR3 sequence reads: CASSVAGLASNEQFF. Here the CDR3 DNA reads TGTGCCAGCAGTGTCGCCGGACTAGCGTCGAATGAGCAGTTCTTC.

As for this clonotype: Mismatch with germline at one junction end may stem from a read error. The CDR3: CASSLNLVARF. CDR3 sequence (DNA): TGTGCCAGCAGCTTAAATTTGGTAGCGAGATTC. The chain couples TRBV7-9 to TRBJ2-1, with D possibly TRBD2 on 5 matching bases. This CDR3 comprises 11 residues. Germline-derived CDR1 and CDR2 are SEHNR and FQNEAQ (reference sequence). Combining the CDR3 with reference TRBV7-9 and TRBJ2-1 gives the whole variable domain DTGVSQNPRHKITKRGQNVTFRCDPISEHNRLYWYRQTLGQGPEFLTYFQNEAQLEKSRLLSDRFSAERPKGSFSTLEIQRTEQGDSAMYLCASSLNLVARFGPGTRLTVL.

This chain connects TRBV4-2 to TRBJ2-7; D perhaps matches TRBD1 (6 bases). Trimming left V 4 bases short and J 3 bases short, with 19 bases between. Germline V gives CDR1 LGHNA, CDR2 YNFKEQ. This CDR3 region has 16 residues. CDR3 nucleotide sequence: TGTGCCAGCAGCCCCTTCTACGGGACATCTTACTACGAGCAGTACTTC. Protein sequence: CASSPFYGTSYYEQYF.

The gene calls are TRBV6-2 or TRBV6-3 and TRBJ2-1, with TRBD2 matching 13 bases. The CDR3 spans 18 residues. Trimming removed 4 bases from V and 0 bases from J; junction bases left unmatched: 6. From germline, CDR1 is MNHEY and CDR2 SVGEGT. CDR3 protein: CASSSPRTSGSSYNEQFF. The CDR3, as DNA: TGTGCCAGCAGTTCCCCCCGGACTAGCGGGAGCTCCTACAATGAGCAGTTCTTC.

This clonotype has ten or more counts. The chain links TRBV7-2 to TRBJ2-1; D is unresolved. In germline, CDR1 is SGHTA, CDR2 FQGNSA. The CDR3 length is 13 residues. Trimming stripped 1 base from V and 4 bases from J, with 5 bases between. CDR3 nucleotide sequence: TGTGCCAGCAGCTTAGGAACTTACAATGAGCAGTTCTTC. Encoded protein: CASSLGTYNEQFF.

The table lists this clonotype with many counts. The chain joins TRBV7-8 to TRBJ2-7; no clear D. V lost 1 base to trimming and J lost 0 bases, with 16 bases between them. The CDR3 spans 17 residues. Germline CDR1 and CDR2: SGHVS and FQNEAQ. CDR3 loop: CASSLVGIDRRSYEQYV. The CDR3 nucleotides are TGTGCCAGCAGCTTAGTGGGGATCGACCGCCGCTCCTACGAGCAGTACGTC.